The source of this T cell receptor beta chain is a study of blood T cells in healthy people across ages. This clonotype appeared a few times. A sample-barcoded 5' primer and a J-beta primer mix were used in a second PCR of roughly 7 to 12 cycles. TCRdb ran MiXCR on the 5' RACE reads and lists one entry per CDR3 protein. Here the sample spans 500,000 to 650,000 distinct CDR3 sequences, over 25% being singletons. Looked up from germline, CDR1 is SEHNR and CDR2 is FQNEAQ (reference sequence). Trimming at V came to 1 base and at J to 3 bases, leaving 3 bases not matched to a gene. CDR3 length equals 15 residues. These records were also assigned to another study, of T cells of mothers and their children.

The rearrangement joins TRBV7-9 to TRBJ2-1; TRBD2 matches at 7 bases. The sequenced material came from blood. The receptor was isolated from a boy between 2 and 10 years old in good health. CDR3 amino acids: CASSLGEGGYNEQFF. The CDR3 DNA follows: TGTGCCAGCAGCTTAGGGGAGGGTGGCTACAATGAGCAGTTCTTC.